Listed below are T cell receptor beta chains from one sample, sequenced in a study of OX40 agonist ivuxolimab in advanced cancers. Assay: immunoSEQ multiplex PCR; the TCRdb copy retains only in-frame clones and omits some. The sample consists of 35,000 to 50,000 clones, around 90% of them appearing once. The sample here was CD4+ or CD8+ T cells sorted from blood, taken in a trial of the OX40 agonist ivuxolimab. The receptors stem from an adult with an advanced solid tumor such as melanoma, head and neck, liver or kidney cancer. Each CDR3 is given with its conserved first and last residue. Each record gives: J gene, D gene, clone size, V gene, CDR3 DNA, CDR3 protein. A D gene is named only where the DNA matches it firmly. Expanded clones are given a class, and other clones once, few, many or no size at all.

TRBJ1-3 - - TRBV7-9 TGTGCCAGCAGCTTAGTGCCCACCTCTGGAAACACCATATATTTT CASSLVPTSGNTIYF
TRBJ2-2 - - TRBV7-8 TGTGCCAGCAGCTTTTCCGGGACGGCGAACACCGGGGAGCTGTTTTTT CASSFSGTANTGELFF
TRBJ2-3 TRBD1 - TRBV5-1 TGCGCCAGCAGCCCGGGGACAGGTGGGGGTTATGATACGCAGTATTTT CASSPGTGGGYDTQYF
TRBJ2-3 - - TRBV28 TGTGCCAGCAGTTCAACCTACAGAAGTCAAACAGATACGCAGTATTTT CASSSTYRSQTDTQYF
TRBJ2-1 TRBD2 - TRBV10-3 TGTGCCATCAGCTCTCGACTAGCGGGTCTCGACAATGAGCAGTTCTTC CAISSRLAGLDNEQFF
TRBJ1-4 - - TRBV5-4 TGTGCCAGCAGCTCGCTAGGGATAGCTAATGAAAAACTGTTTTTT CASSSLGIANEKLFF
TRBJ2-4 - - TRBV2 TGTGCCAGCAGTGTTTCGGGGGCCAAAAACATTCAGTACTTC CASSVSGAKNIQYF
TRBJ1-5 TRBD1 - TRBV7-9 TGTGCCAGCAGCCAGGGACAGGGGGCAGGCCAGCCCCAGCATTTT CASSQGQGAGQPQHF
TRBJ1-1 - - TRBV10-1 TGCGCCAGCAGGTATGGTAGAGCTTTCTTT CASRYGRAFF
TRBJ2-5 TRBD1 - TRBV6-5 TGTGCCAGCAAGGGGGCCGAGACCCAGTACTTC CASKGAETQYF
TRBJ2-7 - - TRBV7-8 TGTGCCAGCAGCTTAGGAGCTGGCAGCTCCTACGAGCAGTACTTC CASSLGAGSSYEQYF
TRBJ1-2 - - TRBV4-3 TGCGCCAGCAGCCAAGTAGCAGGTGGTGGCTACACCTTC CASSQVAGGGYTF
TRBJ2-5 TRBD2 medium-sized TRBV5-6 TGTGCCAGCAGCTTGGGCCCCGGGACTAGCGCTGAGACCCAGTACTTC CASSLGPGTSAETQYF
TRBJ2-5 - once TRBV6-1 TGTGCCAGCAATGAAGCGGGCCTCCGAGAGACCCAGTACTTC CASNEAGLRETQYF
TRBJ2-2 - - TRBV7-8 TGTGCCAGCAGCTGGTTAGGGACTTCTCCTAACACCGGGGAGCTGTTTTTT CASSWLGTSPNTGELFF
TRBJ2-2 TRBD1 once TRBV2 TGTGCCAGCACCGGGACAGGAAGCTCCGGGGAGCTGTTTTTT CASTGTGSSGELFF
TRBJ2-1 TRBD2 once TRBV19 TGTGCCAGTAGTATAGCGGGGGGGCCGGGGAATGAGCAGTTCTTC CASSIAGGPGNEQFF
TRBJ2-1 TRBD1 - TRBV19 TGTGCCAGTAGTATGTGGGACAGCTCCTACAATGAGCAGTTCTTC CASSMWDSSYNEQFF
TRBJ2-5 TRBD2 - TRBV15 TGTGCCACCAGCAGAGATCGCGGGAGTTACCAAGAGACCCAGTACTTC CATSRDRGSYQETQYF
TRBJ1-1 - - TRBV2 TGTGCCAGCAGTACCCAGGGTTTTGGTGAAGCTTTCTTT CASSTQGFGEAFF
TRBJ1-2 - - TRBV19 TGTGCCAGCTCCGGGACCGAGCCGAGCTACACCTTC CASSGTEPSYTF
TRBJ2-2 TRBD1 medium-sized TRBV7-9 TGTGCCAGCAGCTCTCCTACCGGGACAGGATTCACCGGGGAGCTGTTTTTT CASSSPTGTGFTGELFF
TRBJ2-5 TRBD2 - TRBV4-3 TGCGCCAGCAGCCAATGGAGGGGACTAGCGGGGGTGGGCGAGACCCAGTACTTC CASSQWRGLAGVGETQYF
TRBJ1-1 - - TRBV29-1 TGCAGCGCAAAAGGCCAGAACACTGAAGCTTTCTTT CSAKGQNTEAFF
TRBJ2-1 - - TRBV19 TGTGCCAGTAGTAAAGGGGGGGCCGTTGAGCAGTTCTTC CASSKGGAVEQFF
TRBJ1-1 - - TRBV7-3 TGTGCCAGCAGCTTGCAGGGTGGCACTGAAGCTTTCTTT CASSLQGGTEAFF
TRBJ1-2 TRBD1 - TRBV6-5 TGTGCCAGCAGTCCGGGACAGGCCAACTATGGCTACACCTTC CASSPGQANYGYTF
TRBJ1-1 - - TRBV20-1 TGCAGTGCTAGGGACCTGATGGCTTTCTTT CSARDLMAFF
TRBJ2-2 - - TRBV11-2 TGTGCCAGCAGCTTAGGGCTGGGCGCCGGGGAGCTGTTTTTT CASSLGLGAGELFF
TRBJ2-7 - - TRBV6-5 TGTGCCAGCAGTTACGGGGCAGGGGTTTCCGGGCAGTACTTC CASSYGAGVSGQYF
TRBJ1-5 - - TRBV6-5 TGTGCCAGCAGTTACTCGGGACAAGGGAGTCAGCCCCAGCATTTT CASSYSGQGSQPQHF
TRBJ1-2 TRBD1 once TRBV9 TGTGCCAGCAGCGCCCCCCAGGGGGCCAAATATGGCTACACCTTC CASSAPQGAKYGYTF
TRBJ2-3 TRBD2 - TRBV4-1 TGCGCCAGCAGCCAAGAAAGCTTGCGGGGGGAAGGTCTCTATACGCAGTATTTT CASSQESLRGEGLYTQYF
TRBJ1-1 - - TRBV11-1 TGTGCCAGCAGCCGTGACAGGATTAACACTGAAGCTTTCTTT CASSRDRINTEAFF
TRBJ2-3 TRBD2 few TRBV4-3 TGCGCCAGCAGCCAAGATCTTCTCGGTACGACTAGCGGGGATGCAGATACGCAGTATTTT CASSQDLLGTTSGDADTQYF
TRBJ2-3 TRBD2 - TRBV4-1 TGCGCCAGCAGCCCACTAGCGGGGGCGGATACGCAGTATTTT CASSPLAGADTQYF
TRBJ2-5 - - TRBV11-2 TGTGCCAGCAGCTTAGGCGCGGCGGAGACCCAGTACTTC CASSLGAAETQYF
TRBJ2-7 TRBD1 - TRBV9 TGTGCCAGCAGCCTGAGACAGGGCCACGAGCAGTACTTC CASSLRQGHEQYF
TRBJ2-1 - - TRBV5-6 TGTGCCAGCAGCCCATCCGCGGGGGCCCACAATGAGCAGTTCTTC CASSPSAGAHNEQFF
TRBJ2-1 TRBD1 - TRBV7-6 TGTGCCAGCAGCTTAAACAGGGGGTCCTACAATGAGCAGTTCTTC CASSLNRGSYNEQFF
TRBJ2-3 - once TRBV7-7 TGTGCCAGCAGCTTATCATTCACAGATACGCAGTATTTT CASSLSFTDTQYF
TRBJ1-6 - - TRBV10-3 TGTGCCATCGGATCCCTGACAGGCCCTAATTCACCCCTCCACTTT CAIGSLTGPNSPLHF
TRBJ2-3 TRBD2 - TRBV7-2 TGTGCCAGCAGCTTGCGGCGGGGGGGGTCTAATCCGCAGTATTTT CASSLRRGGSNPQYF
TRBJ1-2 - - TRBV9 TGTGCCAGCAGCGTAGATCCCGCAGAACCTAACTATGGCTACACCTTC CASSVDPAEPNYGYTF
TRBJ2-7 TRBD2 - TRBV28 TGTGCCAGCAGTAGTAGCGGGGGGGCCTACGAGCAGTACTTC CASSSSGGAYEQYF
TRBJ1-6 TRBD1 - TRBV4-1 TGCGCCAGCAGCCACGGACAGGGGGAGAGTTCACCCCTCCACTTT CASSHGQGESSPLHF
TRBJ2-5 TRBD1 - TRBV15 TGTGCCACCTCGAAAGGGACAGACCAAGAGACCCAGTACTTC CATSKGTDQETQYF
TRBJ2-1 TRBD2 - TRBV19 TGTGCCAGTAGTATTAGCGGGGGGGCCTATGAGCAGTTCTTC CASSISGGAYEQFF
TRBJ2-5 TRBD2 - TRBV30 TGTGCCTGGACGGGGGGGGACGGCATAGGGGAGACCCAGTACTTC CAWTGGDGIGETQYF
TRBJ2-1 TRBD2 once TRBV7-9 TGTGCCAGCAGCTCCCGAGGGCTAGCGGGGCCTGGCTCCTACAATGAGCAGTTCTTC CASSSRGLAGPGSYNEQFF
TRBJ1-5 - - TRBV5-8 TGTGCCAGCAGCTCAAAGGAGGGCAATCAGCCCCAGCATTTT CASSSKEGNQPQHF
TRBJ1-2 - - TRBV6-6 TGTGCCAGCAGTTACCTCAGCGGCGGCTATGGCTACACCTTC CASSYLSGGYGYTF